This T cell receptor beta chain was sequenced for a study of cytomegalovirus exposure and HLA in healthy donors. Whole-study context: Both the roughly 120 validation repertoires and the roughly 700 first-cohort repertoires used the same platform, as reported by a later analysis.

TCRdb's copy holds only in-frame clones and misses some; the assay was immunoSEQ multiplex PCR. Seen here are approximately 97,000 clones, about 95% observed once, and the top ten hold around 0.85%. Findings and caveats of the study: Confirmation in vitro established that three CMV-associated chains were specific for CMV antigens. According to a later analysis, TCR clusters from the first cohort tended to co-occur in the 120 or so validation repertoires. Researchers catalogued about 150 TCR beta chains as cytomegalovirus-associated.

Notes on this clone: Its antigen remains unidentified.

The junction had 10 bases not matched to a gene; V was cut back by 3 bases and J by 7 bases. The CDR3 sequence is 15 residues long. CDR1 and CDR2 (germline): SGDLS, YYNGEE. The TCR was taken from a woman aged 18 to 35 in good health and CMV-seronegative. V and J are TRBV9 and TRBJ2-5, with 9 nucleotides matching TRBD2. The material sequenced was PBMCs. The CDR3 spells CASSETSGGFRTQYF. The CDR3 DNA reads as TGTGCCAGCAGCGAGACTAGCGGAGGGTTTAGGACCCAGTACTTC.